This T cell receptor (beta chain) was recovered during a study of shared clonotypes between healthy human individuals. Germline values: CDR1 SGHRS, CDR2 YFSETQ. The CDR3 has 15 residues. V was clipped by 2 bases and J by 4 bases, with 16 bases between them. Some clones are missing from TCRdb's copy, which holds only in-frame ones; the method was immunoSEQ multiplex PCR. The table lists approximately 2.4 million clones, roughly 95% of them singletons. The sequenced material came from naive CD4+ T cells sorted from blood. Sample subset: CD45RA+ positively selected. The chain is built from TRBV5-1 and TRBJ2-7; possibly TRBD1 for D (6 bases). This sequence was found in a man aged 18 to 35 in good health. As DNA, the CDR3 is TGCGCCAGCAGCTTTTCGACAGGCTCGGGATACGAGCAGTACTTC. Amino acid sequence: CASSFSTGSGYEQYF. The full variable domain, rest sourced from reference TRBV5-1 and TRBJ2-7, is KAGVTQTPRYLIKTRGQQVTLSCSPISGHRSVSWYQQTPGQGLQFLFEYFSETQRNKGNFPGRFSGRQFSNSRSEMNVSTLELGDSALYLCASSFSTGSGYEQYFGPGTRLTVT.